The 25 T cell receptor beta chains reported below all come from one sample, sequenced in a study of shared clonotypes between healthy human individuals. Method: immunoSEQ multiplex PCR; TCRdb's copy keeps in-frame clones and lacks some. The sample records approximately 500,000 clones, around 79% being singletons. Sample: PBMCs. These receptors all come from a woman between 40 and 55 years old in good health. Some clones in this sample may be carry-over from other donors' samples.

J is TRBJ1-1 and V is TRBV2; D uncertain. The V and J ends lost 4 bases and 3 bases respectively, with 12 bases between them. Germline V gene sequence: CDR1 SNHLY, CDR2 FYNNEI. The length of the CDR3 is 14 residues. The CDR3 sequence: CASSGRVGYTEAFF. CDR3 DNA sequence: TGTGCCAGCAGTGGCCGCGTAGGGTACACTGAAGCTTTCTTT.

The chain links TRBV7-2 to TRBJ2-5; D possibly uses TRBD1 or TRBD2 (6 bases each). The V end was cut by 3 bases, the J end by 5 bases, with 13 bases between. The CDR3 runs 14 residues. CDR1 is SGHTA, CDR2 FQGNSA, per germline. The CDR3 DNA reads TGTGCCAGCAGCTTTCTAGCGAGGGGGGAGACCCAGTACTTC. Translating it yields CASSFLARGETQYF.

In this sample, this clone turned up many times. The V and J genes are TRBV5-1 and TRBJ1-1; D gene ambiguous. Germline CDR1 reads SGHRS; CDR2 reads YFSETQ. CDR3 size: 13 residues. V was shortened by 0 bases and J by 0 bases, with 3 bases between the two germline ends. The CDR3 nucleotides are TGCGCCAGCAGCTTGGACGTGAACACTGAAGCTTTCTTT. Residues: CASSLDVNTEAFF.

This chain uses TRBV6-1 with TRBJ2-2; no clear D gene. The V end was cut by 2 bases, the J end by 0 bases, with 13 bases between. The CDR3 contains 17 residues. Germline V gene lookup returns CDR1 MNHNS and CDR2 SASEGT. This chain's CDR3 is CASSERRAWANTGELFF. The CDR3 nucleotides are TGTGCCAGCAGTGAACGACGGGCGTGGGCGAACACCGGGGAGCTGTTTTTT.

This clone appeared once. V and J are TRBV30 and TRBJ2-2, with TRBD1 matching 7 bases. The CDR3 is 13 residues long. Germline values: CDR1 GTSNPN, CDR2 SVGIG (reference sequence). With V trimmed by 4 bases and J by 5 bases, 4 bases remained unmatched. CDR3 DNA sequence: TGTGCCTGGACCGCGACAGGGACCGGGGAGCTGTTTTTT. Encoded protein: CAWTATGTGELFF.

This rearrangement joins TRBV27 to TRBJ1-1; 10 positions agree with TRBD1. With 5 bases clipped from V and 6 bases from J, the junction kept 15 bases outside the gene matches. The CDR3 is made up of 17 amino acids. CDR1 and CDR2 from the germline V gene are MNHEY and SMNVEV (reference sequence). The DNA of the CDR3 is TGTGCCAGCAGTAGCACGAGGACAGGGGGTAACATCGCTGAAGCTTTCTTT. Protein product: CASSSTRTGGNIAEAFF.

The chain couples TRBV5-6 to TRBJ2-3; 13 bases match TRBD2. Germline V CDR1 and CDR2: SGHDT, YYEEEE. V dropped 3 bases and J dropped 6; count of bases not matched to a gene: 10. The CDR3 loop spans 17 amino acids. DNA of the CDR3: TGTGCCAGCAGCTCTCAACTAGCGGGAGGGCCTTTTGATACGCAGTATTTT. This gives the protein CASSSQLAGGPFDTQYF.

This clone was detected once. V is TRBV30 and J is TRBJ1-5; D unclear. Trimming left V 1 base short and J 6 bases short, with 10 bases between. CDR1 GTSNPN and CDR2 SVGIG come from the germline V gene (reference sequence). The CDR3 covers 13 residues. CDR3 sequence reads: CAWSEDTVQPQHF. The CDR3 DNA is TGTGCCTGGAGTGAAGACACCGTTCAGCCCCAGCATTTT.

The genes are TRBV30 and TRBJ1-6; D gene uncertain. The germline V gene has CDR1 GTSNPN and CDR2 SVGIG (reference sequence). V was clipped by 0 bases and J by 4 bases, with 7 bases between them. This CDR3 is built from 14 residues. CDR3 nucleotides: TGTGCCTGGAGTGTCACGACATATAATTCACCCCTCCACTTT. Translation: CAWSVTTYNSPLHF.

The rearrangement uses TRBV7-9 and TRBJ1-2; the D is unclear. Germline assignment: CDR1 SEHNR and CDR2 FQNEAQ (reference sequence). Deletions cut 5 bases from V and 7 bases from J, with 14 bases between. This CDR3 has 13 amino acids. Here the CDR3 reads CASSPDLLGGYTF. The CDR3 DNA reads as TGTGCCAGCAGCCCGGACCTATTGGGTGGCTACACCTTC.

This rearrangement joins TRBV2 to TRBJ2-3; 11 nucleotides align to TRBD2. J lost 3 bases, V lost 4 bases, and 6 bases had no gene match. This CDR3 has 16 residues. Per the germline V gene, CDR1 is SNHLY and CDR2 is FYNNEI. In nucleotides, the CDR3 is TGTGCCAGCAGTGCGGCAGTAGCGGGAGGGACAGATACGCAGTATTTT. As protein: CASSAAVAGGTDTQYF.

This chain connects TRBV9 to TRBJ2-5; D unclear. The CDR3 length is 15 residues. V lost 2 bases and J lost 5, with 16 bases in between. The germline CDR1 and CDR2 sequences are SGDLS and YYNGEE. The CDR3 reads CASSVLSGEVETQYF. DNA for the CDR3: TGTGCCAGCAGCGTCCTCAGTGGCGAGGTGGAGACCCAGTACTTC.

Many counts were recorded for this clone. The chain has TRBV27 and TRBJ2-2; D perhaps matches TRBD1 (6 bases). V lost 6 bases, J lost 6 bases, and 14 bases lay in between. This CDR3 is 14 amino acids long. CDR1 and CDR2 (germline): MNHEY, SMNVEV (reference sequence). CDR3 DNA sequence: TGTGCCAGCAGGCCAGGGACAATATCCGGGGAGCTGTTTTTT. Translating it yields CASRPGTISGELFF.

A few counts support this clone. The gene calls are TRBV6-5 and TRBJ2-7; D may be TRBD2 (5 bases). Germline V gene sequence: CDR1 MNHEY, CDR2 SVGAGI. Trimming stripped 6 bases from V and 0 bases from J, with 12 bases between. The CDR3 runs to 14 residues. For the CDR3, the DNA is TGTGCCAGCAGCCAGCGGTATTCCTCCTACGAGCAGTACTTC. Its translation: CASSQRYSSYEQYF.

A single count supports this clone. This chain connects TRBV5-1 to TRBJ2-5; D is unclear. With 0 bases removed from V and 3 bases from J, the gap between germline ends came to 12 bases. This CDR3 contains 15 residues. Germline-derived CDR1 and CDR2 are SGHRS and YFSETQ. CDR3 in DNA: TGCGCCAGCAGCTTGGGCCCGGGCCCTGAAGAGACCCAGTACTTC. This sequence encodes CASSLGPGPEETQYF.

V gene TRBV27 combines with J gene TRBJ2-3; D possibly uses TRBD1 or TRBD2 (5 bases each). CDR1 and CDR2 from the germline V gene are MNHEY and SMNVEV (reference sequence). V was shortened by 3 bases and J by 9 bases, with 16 bases between the two germline ends. The CDR3 spans 14 residues. CDR3 nucleotides: TGTGCCAGCAGTTTCCGGGACGGTCAGATAACGCAGTATTTT. Protein sequence: CASSFRDGQITQYF.

The rearrangement uses TRBV5-1 and TRBJ2-6; D call uncertain. Trimming stripped 1 base from V and 3 bases from J, with 14 bases between. The length of the CDR3 is 17 residues. Looked up from germline, CDR1 is SGHRS and CDR2 is YFSETQ. As DNA, the CDR3 is TGCGCCAGCAGCTTGACCGTTTCAGCGCTTGGGGCCAACGTCCTGACTTTC. Protein: CASSLTVSALGANVLTF.

Concerning this clone: At the DNA level, this CDR3 is encoded by other sequences in the same sample as well. The genes are TRBV7-2 and TRBJ2-7; 7 bases align to TRBD2. Germline loops: CDR1 SGHTA, CDR2 FQGNSA. The CDR3 has 14 residues. J lost 3 bases, V lost 0 bases, and 2 bases had no gene match. CDR3 nucleotide sequence: TGTGCCAGCAGCTTAGCGGGCGGGAGCTACGAGCAGTACTTC. Translating gives CASSLAGGSYEQYF.

There are many counts of this clone. Distinct nucleotide sequences in the sample also encode this CDR3. The chain recombines TRBV5-1 with TRBJ2-7; D may correspond to TRBD1 or TRBD2 (5 bases each). The CDR3 is 13 amino acids. Germline CDR1 is SGHRS and CDR2 is YFSETQ. V lost 1 base to trimming and J lost 3 bases, with 8 bases between them. The CDR3 region is CASSLRGGYEQYF. The DNA for the CDR3 is TGCGCCAGCAGCTTGCGGGGCGGCTACGAGCAGTACTTC.

V usage is TRBV7-8 and J usage is TRBJ2-2; 8 nucleotides match TRBD2. V dropped 3 bases and J dropped 6; count of bases not matched to a gene: 0. This CDR3 is 13 amino acids long. CDR1 and CDR2 from the germline V gene are SGHVS and FQNEAQ. CDR3 residues: CASSLTSAGELFF. The CDR3 DNA reads as TGTGCCAGCAGCTTGACTAGCGCCGGGGAGCTGTTTTTT.

V is TRBV6-1 and J is TRBJ1-1; D is ambiguous. Trimming took off 1 base at V and 3 bases at J, with 12 bases between the two ends. Germline V gene data show CDR1 as MNHNS and CDR2 as SASEGT. There are 15 residues in the CDR3. CDR3 DNA: TGTGCCAGCAGTGAAGATTACCAGGCAGACACTGAAGCTTTCTTT. It specifies CASSEDYQADTEAFF.

This clone was detected a few times. V and J are TRBV6-1 and TRBJ1-1; maybe TRBD1 (5 bases). Trimming left V 6 bases short and J 5 bases short, with 19 bases between. CDR3 length: 15 residues. In germline, CDR1 is MNHNS, CDR2 SASEGT. The CDR3 here is CASSPSDTGATEAFF. CDR3 coding DNA: TGTGCCAGCAGCCCCTCGGACACAGGTGCTACTGAAGCTTTCTTT.

The chain joins TRBV5-1 to TRBJ1-1; the match to TRBD1 covers 11 bases. CDR1 is SGHRS, CDR2 YFSETQ, per germline. V shed 5 bases, J shed 4 bases, and the junction held 4 bases outside the gene matches. The CDR3 sequence is 14 residues long. The CDR3 region has the DNA TGCGCCAGCAGATGGGGGACAGGGGGCACTGAAGCTTTCTTT. Encoded protein: CASRWGTGGTEAFF. Supplemented by reference TRBV5-1 and TRBJ1-1, the full variable domain reads KAGVTQTPRYLIKTRGQQVTLSCSPISGHRSVSWYQQTPGQGLQFLFEYFSETQRNKGNFPGRFSGRQFSNSRSEMNVSTLELGDSALYLCASRWGTGGTEAFFGQGTRLTVV.

This chain uses TRBV5-1 with TRBJ1-1; TRBD1 matches 7 bases. The CDR3 consists of 14 residues. Germline lookup yields CDR1 SGHRS and CDR2 YFSETQ. Losses at the gene ends were 0 bases for V and 5 bases for J; bases not matched to a gene: 4. The CDR3 nucleotides are TGCGCCAGCAGCTTGGTCGAGACAGGGACTGAAGCTTTCTTT. The encoded protein is CASSLVETGTEAFF.

This clone was detected only a few times. The V call is TRBV28, the J call TRBJ2-7, with a tentative D call TRBD1 (5 bases). The length of the CDR3 is 18 residues. Deletions cut 0 bases from V and 6 bases from J, with 24 bases between. Looked up from germline, CDR1 is MDHEN and CDR2 is SYDVKM. CDR3 region: CASSLCGGQGPRLGEQYF. CDR3 in DNA: TGTGCCAGCAGTTTATGCGGTGGCCAGGGCCCCCGTCTTGGCGAGCAGTACTTC.